This TCR beta chain derives from a study of Ad26.COV2.S vaccination and SARS-CoV-2 variants. Study in general: Into the muscle, Ad26.COV2.S was dosed once or twice, 56 days apart. Study results and caveats: Possible underestimation of total T cell responses by the TCR breadth and depth analyses was noted. Responses of spike-specific T cells (both CD8+ and CD4+) reportedly showed substantial breadth after vaccination.

Treatment here: 19 received Ad26.COV2.S at low or high dose, single or two shots; 5 received placebo; per-sample allocation not given. Samples were taken on day 63 after the first vaccine or placebo injection. Concerning this clone itself: No antigen is known for it.

Profiling relied on immunoSEQ multiplex PCR, and the TCRdb table lists in-frame clones only, not all of them. The sample lists about 350,000 clones, 80% to 90% occurring once. This CDR3 has 17 residues. CDR1 and CDR2 from the germline V gene are LGHNA and YSLEER. Unmatched junction bases numbered 8, after V lost 2 bases and J lost 5 bases. This sequence originates from a person aged 18 to 65 who received the Ad26.COV2.S COVID-19 vaccine or a placebo. V is TRBV4-3 and J is TRBJ2-2, with TRBD1 matching over 10 bases. The sequencing here drew on peripheral blood, taken in a trial of Ad26.COV2.S vaccine versus placebo. This CDR3 is CASSQYQGQGRTGELFF. CDR3 in DNA: TGCGCCAGCAGCCAATATCAGGGACAGGGGAGAACCGGGGAGCTGTTTTTT.